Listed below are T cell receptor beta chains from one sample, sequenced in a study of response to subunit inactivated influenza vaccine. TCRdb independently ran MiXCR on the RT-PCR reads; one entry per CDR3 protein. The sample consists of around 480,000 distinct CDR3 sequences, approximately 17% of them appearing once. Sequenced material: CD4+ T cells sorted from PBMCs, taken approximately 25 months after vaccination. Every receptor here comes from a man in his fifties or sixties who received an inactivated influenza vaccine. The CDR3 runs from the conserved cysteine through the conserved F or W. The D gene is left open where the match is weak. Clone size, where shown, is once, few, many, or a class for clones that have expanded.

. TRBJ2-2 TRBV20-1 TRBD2 CSARIAGGNTGELFF TGCAGTGCTAGAATCGCGGGGGGGAACACCGGGGAGCTGTTTTTT
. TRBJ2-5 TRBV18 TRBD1 CASSPLTGGQETQYF TGTGCCAGCTCACCCCTGACAGGGGGGCAAGAGACCCAGTACTTC
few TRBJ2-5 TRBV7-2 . CASSPQGTTKTQYF TGTGCCAGCAGCCCCCAAGGGACCACGAAGACCCAGTACTTC
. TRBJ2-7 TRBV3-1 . CASSQGPGEQYF TGTGCCAGCAGCCAAGGCCCAGGGGAGCAGTACTTC
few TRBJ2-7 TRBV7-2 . CASSFDSGTQYF TGTGCCAGCAGCTTTGACTCCGGCACACAGTACTTC
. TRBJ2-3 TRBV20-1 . CSARGVTDTQYF TGCAGTGCTAGGGGGGTTACAGATACGCAGTATTTT
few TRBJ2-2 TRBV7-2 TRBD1 CASSKPGTGGDTGELFF TGTGCCAGCAGCAAACCCGGGACAGGGGGGGACACCGGGGAGCTGTTTTTT
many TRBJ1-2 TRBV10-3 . CAISPDGNYGYTF TGTGCCATCAGCCCCGACGGAAACTATGGCTACACCTTC
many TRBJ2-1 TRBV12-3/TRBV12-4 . CASSFLTDYNEQFF TGTGCCAGCAGTTTCCTGACAGACTACAATGAGCAGTTCTTC
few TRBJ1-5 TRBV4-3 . CASSQVHGGQPQHF TGCGCCAGCAGCCAAGTTCATGGTGGGCAGCCCCAGCATTTT
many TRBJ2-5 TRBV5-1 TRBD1 CASSSGQGGETQYF TGCGCCAGCAGCTCCGGACAGGGCGGGGAGACCCAGTACTTC
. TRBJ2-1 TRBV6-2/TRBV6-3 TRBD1 CASSYPSGQGAIRSSGTNFNEQFF TGTGCCAGCAGTTACCCGTCGGGACAGGGGGCTATAAGGAGTAGCGGAACCAATTTCAATGAGCAGTTCTTC
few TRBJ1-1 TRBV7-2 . CASSLVGDRSSEAFF TGTGCCAGCAGCTTAGTGGGCGACAGAAGCTCTGAAGCTTTCTTT
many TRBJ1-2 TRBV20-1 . CSAHIPRGARDYGYTF TGCAGTGCTCATATACCAAGAGGGGCGAGGGACTATGGCTACACCTTC
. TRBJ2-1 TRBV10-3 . CAIGEASYNEQFF TGTGCCATCGGGGAGGCCTCCTACAATGAGCAGTTCTTC
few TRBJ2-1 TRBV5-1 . CASSLEAGSAYNEQFF TGCGCCAGCAGCTTGGAGGCGGGGTCAGCATACAATGAGCAGTTCTTC
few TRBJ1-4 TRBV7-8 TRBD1 CASSGASGQFNEKLFF TGTGCCAGCAGCGGAGCGTCGGGACAGTTTAATGAAAAACTGTTTTTT
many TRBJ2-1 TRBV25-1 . CASSGKVGNEQFF TGTGCCAGCAGTGGGAAAGTAGGCAATGAGCAGTTCTTC
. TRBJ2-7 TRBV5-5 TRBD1 CASSYPTGVFSYEQYF TGTGCCAGCAGCTATCCGACAGGGGTCTTCTCCTACGAGCAGTACTTC
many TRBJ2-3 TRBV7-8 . CASSASSTDTQYF TGTGCCAGCAGCGCCTCTAGCACAGATACGCAGTATTTT
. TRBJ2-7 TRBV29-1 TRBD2 CSVVLAGRYEQYF TGCAGCGTTGTTCTAGCGGGACGCTACGAGCAGTACTTC
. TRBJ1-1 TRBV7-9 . CASSLDPSGSTEAFF TGTGCCAGCAGCTTAGACCCCTCGGGGTCCACTGAAGCTTTCTTT
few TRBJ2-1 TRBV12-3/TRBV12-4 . CASSFGGRNEQFF TGTGCCAGCAGTTTTGGGGGACGGAATGAGCAGTTCTTC
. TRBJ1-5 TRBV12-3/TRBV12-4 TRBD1 CASSLAETGPWPQHF TGTGCCAGCAGTTTAGCGGAGACAGGGCCCTGGCCCCAGCATTTT
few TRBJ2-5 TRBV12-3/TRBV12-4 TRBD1 CASTLIPPVRGRETQYF TGTGCCAGCACCCTTATCCCCCCCGTCAGGGGGCGGGAGACCCAGTACTTC
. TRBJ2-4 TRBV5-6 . CASTLEGHAKLAKNIQYF TGTGCCAGCACCCTAGAGGGGCACGCCAAACTAGCCAAAAACATTCAGTACTTC
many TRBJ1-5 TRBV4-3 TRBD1 CASSQDYNRGQPQHF TGCGCCAGCAGCCAAGATTACAACAGGGGACAGCCCCAGCATTTT
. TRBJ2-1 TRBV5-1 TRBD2 CASSLGNSGGSYNEQFF TGCGCCAGCAGCTTGGGCAATAGCGGGGGGTCTTACAATGAGCAGTTCTTC
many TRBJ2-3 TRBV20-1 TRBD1 CSARDLIGGMDTQYF TGCAGTGCTAGAGATTTGATAGGGGGCATGGATACGCAGTATTTT
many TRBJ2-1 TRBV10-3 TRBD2 CAISGGTSEINEQFF TGTGCCATCAGTGGGGGGACTAGCGAAATCAATGAGCAGTTCTTC
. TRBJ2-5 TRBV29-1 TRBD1 CSVGEGQHQETQYF TGCAGCGTTGGAGAGGGACAGCATCAAGAGACCCAGTACTTC
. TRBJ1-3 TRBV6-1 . CASSSLGQGGNTIYF TGTGCCAGCTCATCGCTCGGGCAGGGTGGAAACACCATATATTTT
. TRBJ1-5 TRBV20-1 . CSASYTINQPQHF TGCAGTGCTAGTTACACCATAAATCAGCCCCAGCATTTT
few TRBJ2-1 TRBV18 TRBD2 CASSAPSGRFNEQFF TGTGCCAGCTCCGCGCCAAGCGGGAGGTTCAATGAGCAGTTCTTC
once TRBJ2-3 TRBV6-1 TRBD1 CASSAGRTGGESPTDTQYF TGTGCCAGCAGTGCGGGCCGGACAGGGGGCGAATCCCCCACAGATACGCAGTATTTT
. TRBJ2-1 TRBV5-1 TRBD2 CASSSGTSGVSYNEQFF TGCGCCAGCAGCAGCGGGACTAGCGGGGTTTCCTACAATGAGCAGTTCTTC
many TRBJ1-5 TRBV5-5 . CASSLYMGVGQPQHF TGTGCCAGCAGCTTGTATATGGGGGTCGGTCAGCCCCAGCATTTT
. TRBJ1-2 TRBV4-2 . CASSGRRGAASGYTF TGTGCCAGCAGCGGTAGACGGGGGGCTGCGAGTGGCTACACCTTC